The rows below give T cell receptor beta chains drawn from one sample of a study of T-cell reconstitution after alpha-beta-depleted transplantation in children. TCRdb re-derived calls from the PCR reads in MiXCR, one entry per CDR3 protein. The sample lists 45,000 to 60,000 distinct CDR3 sequences; around 50% were seen once. Here the sequenced sample was peripheral blood, taken before TCRalphabeta/CD19-depleted stem cell transplant. The receptors originated from a boy under three years old with SCID, due to receive a stem cell transplant. Each CDR3 is given with its conserved first and last residue. The D gene is left open where the match is weak. A row's size may be missing; if present it is once, few, many or a size class.

D	length	V	size	J	DNA	CDR3
TRBD1	17	TRBV6-4	NA	TRBJ1-2	TGTGCCAGCAGTGACTCTAGACAGGGGGAATACGTAGGCGGCTACACCTTC	CASSDSRQGEYVGGYTF
TRBD1	16	TRBV20-1	NA	TRBJ2-7	TGCAGTGCTAGAGACCCGGGACAGGGGGCGGGATACGAGCAGTACTTC	CSARDPGQGAGYEQYF
NA	15	TRBV5-1	NA	TRBJ2-2	TGCGCCAGCAGCTCCGCAACAGCGAACACCGGGGAGCTGTTTTTT	CASSSATANTGELFF
TRBD1	14	TRBV12-3/TRBV12-4	many	TRBJ1-2	TGTGCCAGCAGCCGCGGACAGGGGGCGTTCGGCTACACCTTC	CASSRGQGAFGYTF
TRBD2	20	TRBV6-2/TRBV6-3	few	TRBJ2-3	TGTGCCAGCAGTTACTCGTTTAGCGGGTCCCTCTCCGGAGGCACAGATACGCAGTATTTT	CASSYSFSGSLSGGTDTQYF
TRBD1	17	TRBV12-3/TRBV12-4	NA	TRBJ1-1	TGTGCCAGCAGCCCGACAGGGAGAGGGTTCTGGAACACTGAAGCTTTCTTT	CASSPTGRGFWNTEAFF
NA	13	TRBV7-9	few	TRBJ2-5	TGTGCCAGCAGCTTACGGGCGGAGGAGACCCAGTACTTC	CASSLRAEETQYF
NA	14	TRBV20-1	once	TRBJ1-2	TGCAGTGCCGAGGGACAATCTGGGGGCTATGGCTACACCTTC	CSAEGQSGGYGYTF
TRBD1	15	TRBV7-9	NA	TRBJ2-7	TGTGCCAGCAGCCCCTTCGCGGCAGGGGGAACACAGCAGTACTTC	CASSPFAAGGTQQYF
NA	13	TRBV28	NA	TRBJ2-7	TGTGCCAGCAGTTTTAGGGGTACCTACGAGCAGTACTTC	CASSFRGTYEQYF
NA	13	TRBV10-2	many	TRBJ1-2	TGCGCCAGCAGTGAGTCCGGCTCCTATGGCTACACCTTC	CASSESGSYGYTF
TRBD1	13	TRBV10-3	NA	TRBJ2-3	TGTGCCACCCGACAGGGTAACACAGATACGCAGTATTTT	CATRQGNTDTQYF
NA	14	TRBV10-3	few	TRBJ2-2	TGTGCCATCAGTGATCGTGAGTTCACCGGGGAGCTGTTTTTT	CAISDREFTGELFF
NA	17	TRBV4-2	few	TRBJ2-5	TGTGCCAGCAGCCAAGATAACGTAGGACCCCAGGGGGAGACCCAGTACTTC	CASSQDNVGPQGETQYF
TRBD1	14	TRBV5-1	NA	TRBJ1-2	TGCGCCAGCAGCCTACGGACAGGGCCCTATGGCTACACCTTC	CASSLRTGPYGYTF
NA	14	TRBV3-1	NA	TRBJ1-1	TGTGCCAGCAGCCAAGATGGGTGGGACACTGAAGCTTTCTTT	CASSQDGWDTEAFF
TRBD1	14	TRBV10-3	NA	TRBJ2-3	TGTGCCATCACCACGACAGGGGACCCAGATACGCAGTATTTT	CAITTTGDPDTQYF
TRBD1	15	TRBV20-1	NA	TRBJ2-3	TGCAGTGCTAGCCCTGGGACAGGTAGCACAGATACGCAGTATTTT	CSASPGTGSTDTQYF
TRBD1	15	TRBV5-1	NA	TRBJ2-3	TGCGCCAGCAGCTGGGACAGGGGGAGCACAGATACGCAGTATTTT	CASSWDRGSTDTQYF
NA	16	TRBV10-3	once	TRBJ2-6	TGTGCCATCAGTGAGGGCGGGGATTCTGGGGCCAACGTCCTGACTTTC	CAISEGGDSGANVLTF
TRBD1	14	TRBV5-6	NA	TRBJ1-1	TGTGCCAGCAGCGTCCTCGGGACAGTTGATGAAGCTTTCTTT	CASSVLGTVDEAFF
TRBD1	13	TRBV5-1	few	TRBJ2-7	TGCGCCAGCAGCCTGACAGGGGGCGCCGAGCAGTACTTC	CASSLTGGAEQYF
TRBD2	15	TRBV5-1	NA	TRBJ2-7	TGCGCCAGCAGCTCCAGCGGGGGGACCTCCTACGAGCAGTACTTC	CASSSSGGTSYEQYF
NA	15	TRBV11-2	NA	TRBJ1-6	TGTGCCAGCAGCTTAGCCCACCCGACCGGGGCGCCCCTCCACTTT	CASSLAHPTGAPLHF
TRBD2	14	TRBV12-3/TRBV12-4	NA	TRBJ2-3	TGTGCCAGCGGTCTAGCGGCTAGCACAGATACGCAGTATTTT	CASGLAASTDTQYF
NA	16	TRBV11-2	NA	TRBJ2-3	TGTGCCAGCAGCTGGGATGGTAGCCTTGTCACAGATACGCAGTATTTT	CASSWDGSLVTDTQYF
NA	12	TRBV29-1	NA	TRBJ2-1	TGCAGCGTTGACGACGGCTACAATGAGCAGTTCTTC	CSVDDGYNEQFF
NA	14	TRBV7-6	NA	TRBJ2-3	TGTGCCAGCAGCTTAGGTTCCAGCACAGATACGCAGTATTTT	CASSLGSSTDTQYF
NA	12	TRBV2	medium-sized	TRBJ1-2	TGTGCCAGCCGCCCAGGAGCCTATGGCTACACCTTC	CASRPGAYGYTF
NA	13	TRBV6-5	NA	TRBJ2-7	TGTGCCAGCAGTTACACGGCAGGGGACGAGCAGTACTTC	CASSYTAGDEQYF
NA	13	TRBV7-9	NA	TRBJ1-1	TGTGCCAGCACCTTACTGGGGGGAACTGAAGCTTTCTTT	CASTLLGGTEAFF
NA	14	TRBV10-2	few	TRBJ2-7	TGCGCCAGCAGTGTTGACAGGAGCTCCTACGAGCAGTACTTC	CASSVDRSSYEQYF
NA	16	TRBV7-9	NA	TRBJ1-1	TGTGCCAGCACCTTACCGGGGCTGGTAGGGAACACTGAAGCTTTCTTT	CASTLPGLVGNTEAFF
NA	13	TRBV25-1	few	TRBJ1-2	TGTGCCAGCAGTGAAGGTGGGGCTGGAGGCTACACCTTC	CASSEGGAGGYTF
NA	14	TRBV10-1	NA	TRBJ1-1	TGCGCCAGCAGCGACAGGCTCGTGAACACTGAAGCTTTCTTT	CASSDRLVNTEAFF
NA	13	TRBV29-1	NA	TRBJ1-2	TGCAGTGCCCCCGGGGGCAGTTACTATGGCTACACCTTC	CSAPGGSYYGYTF
NA	14	TRBV12-3/TRBV12-4	NA	TRBJ1-2	TGTGCCAGCAGTCCCTACACAGGGTTCTATGGCTACACCTTC	CASSPYTGFYGYTF
NA	14	TRBV5-1	NA	TRBJ2-1	TGCGCCAGCAGCTGGGACCCAACAGCGGATGAGCAGTTCTTC	CASSWDPTADEQFF
TRBD1	12	TRBV20-1	NA	TRBJ1-2	TGCAGTGCTACTACAGGGGACTATGGCTACACCTTC	CSATTGDYGYTF
NA	11	TRBV20-1	few	TRBJ2-3	TGCAGTGCTCTAATAGGGGATACGCAGTATTTT	CSALIGDTQYF
TRBD1	18	TRBV9	NA	TRBJ2-3	TGTGCCAGCAGCGTAGCCGGAGGGACAGGGGTTCGCACAGATACGCAGTATTTT	CASSVAGGTGVRTDTQYF